The rows below give T cell receptor beta chains drawn from one sample of a study of OX40 agonist ivuxolimab in advanced cancers. The table came from immunoSEQ multiplex PCR; TCRdb's copy has only in-frame clones and leaves some out. The table includes more than 70,000 clones, 92% detected once. The sequencing here drew on CD4+ or CD8+ T cells sorted from blood, taken in a trial of the OX40 agonist ivuxolimab. These receptors were taken from an adult with an advanced solid tumor such as melanoma, head and neck, liver or kidney cancer. The CDR3 runs from the conserved cysteine through the conserved F or W. Each record gives: D gene, J gene, V gene, clone size, CDR3 protein, CDR3 DNA. D genes are given only for firm matches. Only some rows state a clone size, as once, few, many or a class for expanded clones.

D gene: -; J gene: TRBJ2-1; V gene: TRBV5-3; clone size: -; CDR3 protein: CARSLPSTGPELYNEQFF; CDR3 DNA: TGTGCCAGAAGCTTACCTAGCACGGGGCCAGAACTCTACAATGAGCAGTTCTTC
D gene: -; J gene: TRBJ2-7; V gene: TRBV30; clone size: -; CDR3 protein: CAWSVVPGRRWDEQYF; CDR3 DNA: TGTGCCTGGAGTGTAGTCCCTGGGCGTCGGTGGGACGAGCAGTACTTC
D gene: TRBD1; J gene: TRBJ1-1; V gene: TRBV6-1; clone size: -; CDR3 protein: CASSMTGTENTEAFF; CDR3 DNA: TGTGCCAGCAGTATGACCGGGACAGAGAACACTGAAGCTTTCTTT
D gene: -; J gene: TRBJ2-7; V gene: TRBV19; clone size: -; CDR3 protein: CASSSMTGSSYEQYF; CDR3 DNA: TGTGCCAGTAGCTCCATGACAGGAAGCTCCTACGAGCAGTACTTC
D gene: -; J gene: TRBJ2-7; V gene: TRBV7-2; clone size: -; CDR3 protein: CASSLVGVGVYEQYF; CDR3 DNA: TGTGCCAGCAGCTTAGTTGGCGTTGGGGTTTACGAGCAGTACTTC
D gene: TRBD1; J gene: TRBJ1-1; V gene: TRBV5-1; clone size: -; CDR3 protein: CASSLGTGGNTEAFF; CDR3 DNA: TGCGCCAGCAGCTTGGGAACAGGGGGGAACACTGAAGCTTTCTTT
D gene: -; J gene: TRBJ2-2; V gene: TRBV11-3; clone size: -; CDR3 protein: CASSLDWNTGELFF; CDR3 DNA: TGTGCCAGCAGCTTAGATTGGAACACCGGGGAGCTGTTTTTT
D gene: TRBD1; J gene: TRBJ2-2; V gene: TRBV2; clone size: -; CDR3 protein: CASRARTGGNAGELFF; CDR3 DNA: TGTGCCAGCAGGGCGAGGACAGGGGGCAACGCCGGGGAGCTGTTTTTT
D gene: -; J gene: TRBJ1-2; V gene: TRBV6-5; clone size: -; CDR3 protein: CASSQDMVIGYTF; CDR3 DNA: TGTGCCAGCAGCCAGGACATGGTTATTGGCTACACCTTC
D gene: TRBD1; J gene: TRBJ2-3; V gene: TRBV2; clone size: -; CDR3 protein: CASSGTGFSTDTQYF; CDR3 DNA: TGTGCCAGCAGCGGGACAGGGTTTTCCACAGATACGCAGTATTTT
D gene: -; J gene: TRBJ1-1; V gene: TRBV7-9; clone size: -; CDR3 protein: CASSLAGRGEAFF; CDR3 DNA: TGTGCCAGCAGCTTAGCAGGGAGGGGTGAAGCTTTCTTT
D gene: -; J gene: TRBJ2-1; V gene: TRBV6-5; clone size: once; CDR3 protein: CASSRGLGRRNEQFF; CDR3 DNA: TGTGCCAGCAGTCGCGGGCTAGGGCGACGCAATGAGCAGTTCTTC
D gene: TRBD1; J gene: TRBJ1-1; V gene: TRBV18; clone size: -; CDR3 protein: CASSIRGDTEAFF; CDR3 DNA: TGTGCCAGCTCAATCAGGGGGGATACTGAAGCTTTCTTT
D gene: TRBD1; J gene: TRBJ2-1; V gene: TRBV2; clone size: once; CDR3 protein: CASRDRGNEQFF; CDR3 DNA: TGTGCCAGCAGGGACAGGGGGAATGAGCAGTTCTTC
D gene: -; J gene: TRBJ2-5; V gene: TRBV7-2; clone size: -; CDR3 protein: CASSPLFGETQYF; CDR3 DNA: TGTGCCAGCAGCCCACTTTTCGGGGAGACCCAGTACTTC
D gene: -; J gene: TRBJ2-5; V gene: TRBV11-3; clone size: once; CDR3 protein: CASSRDREETQYF; CDR3 DNA: TGTGCCAGCAGCCGAGACAGAGAAGAGACCCAGTACTTC
D gene: TRBD1; J gene: TRBJ2-5; V gene: TRBV5-1; clone size: -; CDR3 protein: CASDRAQAGETQYF; CDR3 DNA: TGCGCCAGCGACAGGGCTCAGGCGGGAGAGACCCAGTACTTC
D gene: TRBD1; J gene: TRBJ1-2; V gene: TRBV7-2; clone size: -; CDR3 protein: CASSLEAGTGGGYGYTF; CDR3 DNA: TGTGCCAGCAGTTTAGAGGCCGGGACAGGGGGAGGGTATGGCTACACCTTC
D gene: -; J gene: TRBJ2-6; V gene: TRBV5-1; clone size: -; CDR3 protein: CASSLYTQGTGANVLTF; CDR3 DNA: TGCGCCAGCAGCTTATATACCCAGGGTACTGGGGCCAACGTCCTGACTTTC
D gene: -; J gene: TRBJ1-1; V gene: TRBV27; clone size: -; CDR3 protein: CASSLLRPNSETEAFF; CDR3 DNA: TGTGCCAGCAGTTTATTGAGGCCTAACTCGGAAACTGAAGCTTTCTTT
D gene: -; J gene: TRBJ2-5; V gene: TRBV6-6; clone size: -; CDR3 protein: CASTTWGATQYF; CDR3 DNA: TGTGCCAGCACCACCTGGGGGGCGACCCAGTACTTC
D gene: TRBD1; J gene: TRBJ2-5; V gene: TRBV7-2; clone size: -; CDR3 protein: CASSITGGSQETQYF; CDR3 DNA: TGTGCCAGCAGCATTACAGGGGGGAGTCAGGAGACCCAGTACTTC
D gene: -; J gene: TRBJ2-5; V gene: TRBV5-1; clone size: -; CDR3 protein: CASSFGGETQYF; CDR3 DNA: TGCGCCAGCAGCTTTGGGGGTGAGACCCAGTACTTC
D gene: -; J gene: TRBJ1-2; V gene: TRBV28; clone size: -; CDR3 protein: CATTRVSYGYTF; CDR3 DNA: TGTGCCACGACAAGGGTTAGCTATGGCTACACCTTC
D gene: -; J gene: TRBJ1-3; V gene: TRBV7-9; clone size: -; CDR3 protein: CAIGGRAISGNTIYF; CDR3 DNA: TGTGCCATCGGGGGGAGGGCGATCTCTGGAAACACCATATATTTT
D gene: -; J gene: TRBJ2-3; V gene: TRBV7-2; clone size: -; CDR3 protein: CASSVTKSTDTQYF; CDR3 DNA: TGTGCCAGCAGCGTCACAAAGAGCACAGATACGCAGTATTTT
D gene: -; J gene: TRBJ2-7; V gene: TRBV5-1; clone size: -; CDR3 protein: CASSLGDINSYEQYF; CDR3 DNA: TGCGCCAGCAGCTTGGGGGACATCAACTCCTACGAGCAGTACTTC
D gene: TRBD2; J gene: TRBJ2-1; V gene: TRBV18; clone size: -; CDR3 protein: CASSPTASGTSSYNEQFF; CDR3 DNA: TGTGCCAGCTCACCTACTGCTAGCGGGACCAGCTCCTACAATGAGCAGTTCTTC
D gene: -; J gene: TRBJ1-1; V gene: TRBV19; clone size: -; CDR3 protein: CASSIRTNTEAFF; CDR3 DNA: TGTGCCAGTAGTATACGAACGAACACTGAAGCTTTCTTT